These 2 T cell receptor beta chains were all obtained from the same sample, sequenced in a study of spatial heterogeneity in lung cancer. TCRdb reprocessed the 5' RACE reads via MiXCR and lists one record per CDR3 protein. The table records about 10,000 distinct CDR3 sequences, less than 5% of them present only once. Specified time point: sample taken at primary tumor resection. Tumor, nontumor lung or frozen PBMC supplied whole RNA, sequenced without sorting. The sequencing here drew on normal lung tissue next to the tumor, taken at surgery. The receptors stem from a male donor with early-stage non-small cell lung cancer.

This clonotype ranks as medium-sized. Here the CDR3 reads CASSLATTTNEQFF. CDR3 nucleotide sequence: TGTGCCAGCAGTTTAGCCACTACAACGAATGAGCAGTTCTTC. The chain uses TRBV12-3 or TRBV12-4 and TRBJ2-1; D ambiguous. The CDR3 sequence is 14 residues long. V lost 0 bases, J lost 7 bases, and 10 bases lay in between.

The table lists this clonotype with many counts. The V gene is TRBV2, the J gene TRBJ1-5; D remains ambiguous. Germline V gene data show CDR1 as SNHLY and CDR2 as FYNNEI. V was shortened by 2 bases and J by 4 bases, with 6 bases between the two germline ends. This CDR3 has 13 amino acids. CDR3 in DNA: TGTGCCAGCAGTGAAAGGGCGAATCAGCCCCAGCATTTT. It yields the protein CASSERANQPQHF.